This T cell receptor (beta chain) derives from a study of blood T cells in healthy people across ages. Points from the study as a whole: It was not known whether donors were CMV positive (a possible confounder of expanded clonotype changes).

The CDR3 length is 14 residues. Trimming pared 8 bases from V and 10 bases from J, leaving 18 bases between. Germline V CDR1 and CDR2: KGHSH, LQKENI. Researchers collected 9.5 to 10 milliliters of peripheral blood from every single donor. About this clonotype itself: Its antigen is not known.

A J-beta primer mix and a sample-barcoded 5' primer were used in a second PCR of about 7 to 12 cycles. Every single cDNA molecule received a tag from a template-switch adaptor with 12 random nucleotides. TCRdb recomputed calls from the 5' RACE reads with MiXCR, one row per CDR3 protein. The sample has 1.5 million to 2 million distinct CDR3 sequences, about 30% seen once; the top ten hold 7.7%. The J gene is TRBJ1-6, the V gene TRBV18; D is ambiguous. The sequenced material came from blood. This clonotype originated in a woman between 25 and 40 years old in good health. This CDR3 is CASQTDADVSPLHF. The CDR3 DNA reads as TGTGCCAGCCAAACGGATGCAGATGTCTCACCCCTCCACTTT.